This is a list of T cell receptor beta chains from one sample in a study of shared clonotypes between healthy human individuals. Assay used: immunoSEQ multiplex PCR; TCRdb lists only in-frame clones, some missing. Counted here are about 2.1 million clones, about 93% occurring once; the ten biggest clones make up approximately 1.7%. Sequenced material: naive CD8+ T cells from PBMCs. All receptors come from a man younger than 35 in good health. Some clones in this sample may be carry-over from other donors' samples. Both conserved end residues are part of each CDR3. The D gene is left open where the match is weak. Clone size is stated in some rows and not others, as once, few, many or a class when expanded.

J gene: TRBJ2-7
V gene: TRBV10-3
clone size: once
D gene: NA
CDR3 DNA: TGTGCCACACAACCTGCGGGGGCCTCCTACGAGCAGTACTTC
CDR3 protein: CATQPAGASYEQYF

J gene: TRBJ1-3
V gene: TRBV11-1
clone size: NA
D gene: NA
CDR3 DNA: TGTGCCAGCAGCAGCGGGCCTCCTGGGGACACCATATATTTT
CDR3 protein: CASSSGPPGDTIYF

J gene: TRBJ1-2
V gene: TRBV21-1
clone size: once
D gene: NA
CDR3 DNA: TGTGCCAGCACCATTACCCGGGACAGGAGTGCAGCTAACTATGGCTACACCTTC
CDR3 protein: CASTITRDRSAANYGYTF

J gene: TRBJ2-5
V gene: TRBV4-1
clone size: NA
D gene: NA
CDR3 DNA: TGCGCCAGCAGCCTGATACTCGGGGAGACCCAGTACTTC
CDR3 protein: CASSLILGETQYF

J gene: TRBJ1-2
V gene: TRBV2
clone size: NA
D gene: NA
CDR3 DNA: TGTGCCAGCACCGGGAGAGATAACTATGGCTACACCTTC
CDR3 protein: CASTGRDNYGYTF

J gene: TRBJ2-7
V gene: TRBV7-8
clone size: NA
D gene: TRBD1
CDR3 DNA: TGTGCCAGCAGCTACATGACAGGGAGATTGGACGCGCAGTACTTC
CDR3 protein: CASSYMTGRLDAQYF

J gene: TRBJ2-7
V gene: TRBV5-1
clone size: NA
D gene: NA
CDR3 DNA: TGCGCCAGCAGCTTGGGTCCCACCCCCCGCGAGCAGTACTTC
CDR3 protein: CASSLGPTPREQYF

J gene: TRBJ2-7
V gene: TRBV6-1
clone size: NA
D gene: NA
CDR3 DNA: TGTGCCAGCAGTGCACAGGTCGAAATGAAGTTCTACGAGCAGTACTTC
CDR3 protein: CASSAQVEMKFYEQYF

J gene: TRBJ2-7
V gene: TRBV6-6
clone size: NA
D gene: TRBD2
CDR3 DNA: TGTGCCAGCAGTTACCAGACTAGCTCCGAGCAGTACTTC
CDR3 protein: CASSYQTSSEQYF

J gene: TRBJ2-2
V gene: TRBV11-2
clone size: NA
D gene: NA
CDR3 DNA: TGTGCCAGCAGCTCAACAGGGTTGAACACCGGGGAGCTGTTTTTT
CDR3 protein: CASSSTGLNTGELFF

J gene: TRBJ2-7
V gene: TRBV7-9
clone size: NA
D gene: TRBD2
CDR3 DNA: TGTGCCAGCAGCTCCCCCGGGGGGCGGAGACTAGCGGATATCTACGAGCAGTACTTC
CDR3 protein: CASSSPGGRRLADIYEQYF

J gene: TRBJ2-3
V gene: TRBV19
clone size: NA
D gene: TRBD2
CDR3 DNA: TGTGCCAGTAGCCGGACTAGCGGGAGTCTAAATACGCAGTATTTT
CDR3 protein: CASSRTSGSLNTQYF

J gene: TRBJ2-7
V gene: TRBV2
clone size: NA
D gene: TRBD1
CDR3 DNA: TGTGCCGGCAGGACAGGGACAGGACACGAGCAGTACTTC
CDR3 protein: CAGRTGTGHEQYF

J gene: TRBJ2-1
V gene: TRBV27
clone size: NA
D gene: NA
CDR3 DNA: TGTGCCAGCAAGGGTGGGAGCTCGCCCTACAATGAGCAGTTCTTC
CDR3 protein: CASKGGSSPYNEQFF

J gene: TRBJ1-5
V gene: TRBV7-9
clone size: NA
D gene: TRBD1
CDR3 DNA: TGTGCCAGCAGCCCCGGGACAGGCGCGAATCAGCCCCAGCATTTT
CDR3 protein: CASSPGTGANQPQHF

J gene: TRBJ2-1
V gene: TRBV15
clone size: NA
D gene: TRBD2
CDR3 DNA: TGTGCCACCAGCAGGGGGACTAGCGGGAGGGTGAATGAGCAGTTCTTC
CDR3 protein: CATSRGTSGRVNEQFF

J gene: TRBJ1-5
V gene: TRBV18
clone size: NA
D gene: NA
CDR3 DNA: TGTGCCAGCTCACCAGCGGCCTACGGTCAGCCCCAGCATTTT
CDR3 protein: CASSPAAYGQPQHF

J gene: TRBJ2-7
V gene: TRBV7-6
clone size: NA
D gene: TRBD1
CDR3 DNA: TGTGCCAGCAGCTTAAGGACAGGGGGCGGGGGCTACGAGCAGTACTTC
CDR3 protein: CASSLRTGGGGYEQYF

J gene: TRBJ2-3
V gene: TRBV4-1
clone size: once
D gene: TRBD2
CDR3 DNA: TGCGCCAGCAGCCAAGAAAGCGGGGGACCCACAGATACGCAGTATTTT
CDR3 protein: CASSQESGGPTDTQYF

J gene: TRBJ1-2
V gene: TRBV6-5
clone size: NA
D gene: TRBD1
CDR3 DNA: TGTGCCAGCAGTCCCAGCATAGGGGGCAGCTATGGCTACACCTTC
CDR3 protein: CASSPSIGGSYGYTF

J gene: TRBJ2-1
V gene: TRBV11-2
clone size: once
D gene: NA
CDR3 DNA: TGTGCCAGCTTCCCTCGTGGGAGCTCCTACAATGAGCAGTTCTTC
CDR3 protein: CASFPRGSSYNEQFF

J gene: TRBJ2-7
V gene: TRBV5-6
clone size: NA
D gene: NA
CDR3 DNA: TGTGCCAGCAGCTTGTGGGCCGTGGCCTACGAGCAGTACTTC
CDR3 protein: CASSLWAVAYEQYF

J gene: TRBJ1-1
V gene: TRBV27
clone size: NA
D gene: NA
CDR3 DNA: TGTGCCAGCAGTTTATCAGCAGGGGCACACACTGAAGCTTTCTTT
CDR3 protein: CASSLSAGAHTEAFF

J gene: TRBJ2-7
V gene: TRBV6-5
clone size: NA
D gene: TRBD2
CDR3 DNA: TGTGCCAGCAGGATAAGCGGGAGCGCCTACGAGCAGTACTTC
CDR3 protein: CASRISGSAYEQYF

J gene: TRBJ2-7
V gene: TRBV7-8
clone size: NA
D gene: TRBD2
CDR3 DNA: TGTGCCAGCAGCCACCCGTACACTAGCGTTCCGAACGAGCAGTACTTC
CDR3 protein: CASSHPYTSVPNEQYF

J gene: TRBJ2-3
V gene: TRBV25-1
clone size: NA
D gene: NA
CDR3 DNA: TGTGCCAGCAGTGTACTAGCAGACAGCACAGATACGCAGTATTTT
CDR3 protein: CASSVLADSTDTQYF

J gene: TRBJ2-5
V gene: TRBV19
clone size: once
D gene: NA
CDR3 DNA: TGTGCCAGTAGTCCCAAGCAGACACTTTACCAAGAGACCCAGTACTTC
CDR3 protein: CASSPKQTLYQETQYF

J gene: TRBJ1-5
V gene: TRBV28
clone size: NA
D gene: NA
CDR3 DNA: TGTGCCAGCAGTTTGGATTACGGCAATCAGCCCCAGCATTTT
CDR3 protein: CASSLDYGNQPQHF

J gene: TRBJ2-1
V gene: TRBV7-9
clone size: NA
D gene: TRBD1
CDR3 DNA: TGTGCCAGCAGCGCGGACAGGGGACTACACAATGAGCAGTTCTTC
CDR3 protein: CASSADRGLHNEQFF

J gene: TRBJ2-1
V gene: TRBV5-6
clone size: NA
D gene: NA
CDR3 DNA: TGTGCCAGCAGCTTGGAAGGGACCCCGGGGCAGTTCTTC
CDR3 protein: CASSLEGTPGQFF

J gene: TRBJ2-7
V gene: TRBV7-9
clone size: NA
D gene: TRBD1
CDR3 DNA: TGTGCCAGCAGCACCCAGACAGGGTTCCCCTACGAGCAGTACTTC
CDR3 protein: CASSTQTGFPYEQYF

J gene: TRBJ1-2
V gene: TRBV27
clone size: NA
D gene: NA
CDR3 DNA: TGTGCCAGCAGTTTATCGGGGGCAGCGTATGGCTACACCTTC
CDR3 protein: CASSLSGAAYGYTF

J gene: TRBJ2-7
V gene: TRBV5-4
clone size: NA
D gene: TRBD2
CDR3 DNA: TGTGCCAGCAGCTATGCCGGGACTAGCGGGAACGAGCAGTACTTC
CDR3 protein: CASSYAGTSGNEQYF

J gene: TRBJ1-1
V gene: TRBV9
clone size: NA
D gene: NA
CDR3 DNA: TGTGCCAGCAGCGTAGGAGGAACCCCGGGGACTGAAGCTTTCTTT
CDR3 protein: CASSVGGTPGTEAFF

J gene: TRBJ2-3
V gene: TRBV11-2
clone size: NA
D gene: TRBD1
CDR3 DNA: TGTGCCAGCAGCGCGGACAGGGGCGGCACAGATACGCAGTATTTT
CDR3 protein: CASSADRGGTDTQYF

J gene: TRBJ2-7
V gene: TRBV27
clone size: NA
D gene: NA
CDR3 DNA: TGTGCCAGCAGTTTAGTGGGGTTTGGAGAGCAGTACTTC
CDR3 protein: CASSLVGFGEQYF

J gene: TRBJ2-1
V gene: TRBV4-3
clone size: NA
D gene: NA
CDR3 DNA: TGCGCCAGCAGCCAAGGGGCAGCGTATACGGTGCAGTTCTTC
CDR3 protein: CASSQGAAYTVQFF

J gene: TRBJ2-7
V gene: TRBV19
clone size: few
D gene: NA
CDR3 DNA: TGTGCCAGTAGTATCGGGGGCTCCGAGCAGTACTTC
CDR3 protein: CASSIGGSEQYF

J gene: TRBJ2-2
V gene: TRBV6-5
clone size: NA
D gene: NA
CDR3 DNA: TGTGCCAGCAGTTCCGGGACGAGTCTGACCGGGGAGCTGTTTTTT
CDR3 protein: CASSSGTSLTGELFF

J gene: TRBJ2-4
V gene: TRBV15
clone size: once
D gene: NA
CDR3 DNA: TGTGCCACCAGCAGGGAAGGGACTTTAGGTCAGTACTTC
CDR3 protein: CATSREGTLGQYF

J gene: TRBJ2-1
V gene: TRBV9
clone size: NA
D gene: NA
CDR3 DNA: TGTGCCAGCAGCGGAACCGTAGGGGTATACAATGAGCAGTTCTTC
CDR3 protein: CASSGTVGVYNEQFF

J gene: TRBJ1-2
V gene: TRBV10-2
clone size: NA
D gene: NA
CDR3 DNA: TGCGCCAGCAGGCAGGGCGAGGTCTATGGCTACACCTTC
CDR3 protein: CASRQGEVYGYTF

J gene: TRBJ2-2
V gene: TRBV27
clone size: NA
D gene: TRBD2
CDR3 DNA: TGTGCCAGCAGTTTAGTTACAGGAGGGACTAGCGGGAACACCGGGGAGCTGTTTTTT
CDR3 protein: CASSLVTGGTSGNTGELFF

J gene: TRBJ2-7
V gene: TRBV5-1
clone size: once
D gene: NA
CDR3 DNA: TGCGCCAGCAGCGACGACTACGAGCAGTACTTC
CDR3 protein: CASSDDYEQYF

J gene: TRBJ2-3
V gene: TRBV5-1
clone size: NA
D gene: NA
CDR3 DNA: TGCGCCAGCAGCTTGAGGTTTGGGCTCGCAGACAAGGGGACAGATACGCAGTATTTT
CDR3 protein: CASSLRFGLADKGTDTQYF

J gene: TRBJ2-4
V gene: TRBV5-6
clone size: NA
D gene: NA
CDR3 DNA: TGTGCCAGGACCCTGCGCGTTCAACTCTACTTC
CDR3 protein: CARTLRVQLYF

J gene: TRBJ2-1
V gene: TRBV5-6
clone size: once
D gene: NA
CDR3 DNA: TGTGCCAGCAGCTACCGGGACTTCGACTACAATGAGCAGTTCTTC
CDR3 protein: CASSYRDFDYNEQFF

J gene: TRBJ1-2
V gene: TRBV28
clone size: NA
D gene: NA
CDR3 DNA: TGTGCCAGCAGTTCCCCCGGAGTCCGGGTTGAGGGCTACACCTTC
CDR3 protein: CASSSPGVRVEGYTF

J gene: TRBJ1-1
V gene: TRBV15
clone size: NA
D gene: TRBD1
CDR3 DNA: TGTGCCACCAGCAGAGGGACAGGGGTCATGAACACTGAAGCTTTCTTT
CDR3 protein: CATSRGTGVMNTEAFF

J gene: TRBJ1-2
V gene: TRBV6-1
clone size: once
D gene: NA
CDR3 DNA: TGTGCCAGCGGACCCGAACTTGGCTACACCTTC
CDR3 protein: CASGPELGYTF

J gene: TRBJ2-1
V gene: TRBV7-9
clone size: NA
D gene: NA
CDR3 DNA: TGTGCCAGCAGCTCCCCACCCTCCCGGGGAGATGAGCAGTTCTTC
CDR3 protein: CASSSPPSRGDEQFF

J gene: TRBJ1-3
V gene: TRBV10-3
clone size: NA
D gene: NA
CDR3 DNA: TGTGCCATCAGTGAAAGCCGGGCAGGGTCTTACTCTGGAAACACCATATATTTT
CDR3 protein: CAISESRAGSYSGNTIYF

J gene: TRBJ1-3
V gene: TRBV28
clone size: NA
D gene: NA
CDR3 DNA: TGTGCCAGCAGTCCCGGGGCCGGGGCAATTTCTGGAAACACCATATATTTT
CDR3 protein: CASSPGAGAISGNTIYF

J gene: TRBJ2-1
V gene: TRBV10-1
clone size: once
D gene: TRBD2
CDR3 DNA: TGCGCCAGCAGGGGGACTAGCGGGAATAGGGGCTACAATGAGCAGTTCTTC
CDR3 protein: CASRGTSGNRGYNEQFF

J gene: TRBJ2-7
V gene: TRBV6-5
clone size: NA
D gene: TRBD2
CDR3 DNA: TGTGCCAGCAGTTACTCGACGGGAGGGAGGATGTACGAGCAGTACTTC
CDR3 protein: CASSYSTGGRMYEQYF

J gene: TRBJ2-1
V gene: TRBV28
clone size: few
D gene: NA
CDR3 DNA: TGTGCCAGCAGTTCCGATGAGCAGTTCTTC
CDR3 protein: CASSSDEQFF

J gene: TRBJ2-7
V gene: TRBV5-1
clone size: once
D gene: TRBD2
CDR3 DNA: TGCGCCAGCAGCTTATACGGGACTAGCGGGAGGACGGAGTCCGAGCAGTACTTC
CDR3 protein: CASSLYGTSGRTESEQYF

J gene: TRBJ1-4
V gene: TRBV9
clone size: once
D gene: TRBD1
CDR3 DNA: TGTGCCAGCAGCGGCGAACAGGGGCCCCCGGGGGCTAATGAAAAACTGTTTTTT
CDR3 protein: CASSGEQGPPGANEKLFF

J gene: TRBJ1-2
V gene: TRBV7-9
clone size: NA
D gene: TRBD1
CDR3 DNA: TGTGCCAGCAGCTACTCGGGACAGGAATGGGTCGGCGGCTACACCTTC
CDR3 protein: CASSYSGQEWVGGYTF